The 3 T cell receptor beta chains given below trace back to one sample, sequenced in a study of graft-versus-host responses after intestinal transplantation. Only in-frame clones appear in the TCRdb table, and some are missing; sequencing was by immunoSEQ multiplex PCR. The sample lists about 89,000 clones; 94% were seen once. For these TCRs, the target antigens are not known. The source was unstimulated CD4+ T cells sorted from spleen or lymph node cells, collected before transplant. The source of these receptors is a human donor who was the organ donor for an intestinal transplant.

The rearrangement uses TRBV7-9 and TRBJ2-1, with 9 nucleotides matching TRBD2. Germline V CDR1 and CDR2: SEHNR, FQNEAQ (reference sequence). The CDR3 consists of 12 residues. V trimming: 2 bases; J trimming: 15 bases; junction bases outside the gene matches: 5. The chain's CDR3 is CASSLLGTSTFF. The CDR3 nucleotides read TGTGCCAGCAGCTTATTAGGGACTAGCACGTTCTTC.

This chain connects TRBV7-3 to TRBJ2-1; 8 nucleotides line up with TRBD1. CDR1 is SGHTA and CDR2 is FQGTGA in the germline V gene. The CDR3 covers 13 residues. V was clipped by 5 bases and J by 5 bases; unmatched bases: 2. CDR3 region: CASSPDRDNEQFF. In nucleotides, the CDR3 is TGTGCCAGCAGCCCGGACAGGGACAATGAGCAGTTCTTC.

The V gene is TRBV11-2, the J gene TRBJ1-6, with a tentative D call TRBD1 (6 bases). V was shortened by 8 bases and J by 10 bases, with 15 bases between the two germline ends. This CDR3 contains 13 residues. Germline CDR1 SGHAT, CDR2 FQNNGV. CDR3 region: CASRGQGLSPLHF. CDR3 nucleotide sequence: TGTGCCAGCCGGGGGCAGGGCCTCTCACCCCTCCACTTT.